Below are 21 T cell receptor beta chains sequenced from a single sample in a study of monozygotic twins with cystic fibrosis. The table came from immunoSEQ multiplex PCR; TCRdb's copy has only in-frame clones and leaves some out. The sample lists roughly 24,000 clones, 97% seen once, with 0.13% to 0.15% in the top ten. The sequenced sample was blood. The receptors derive from a girl aged 10 to 17 with cystic fibrosis.

The chain is built from TRBV19 and TRBJ1-3, with unresolved D. V lost 7 bases to trimming and J lost 0 bases, with 19 bases between them. Germline assignment: CDR1 LNHDA and CDR2 SQIVND (reference sequence). The CDR3 contains 17 residues. The CDR3 region has the DNA TGTGCCAGTAAACCCCGTCCGGCCAGACACTCTGGAAACACCATATATTTT. Amino acid sequence: CASKPRPARHSGNTIYF. Together with reference TRBV19 and TRBJ1-3, the CDR3 gives the full variable domain: DGGITQSPKYLFRKEGQNVTLSCEQNLNHDAMYWYRQDPGQGLRLIYYSQIVNDFQKGDIAEGYSVSREKKESFPLTVTSAQKNPTAFYLCASKPRPARHSGNTIYFGEGSWLTVV.

The table lists this clone with a count of one. The chain joins TRBV4-2 to TRBJ1-1, with 7 bases aligning to TRBD1. Unmatched junction bases numbered 4, after V lost 1 base and J lost 5 bases. Per the germline V gene, CDR1 is LGHNA and CDR2 is YNFKEQ. The CDR3 consists of 14 residues. The CDR3 DNA reads TGTGCCAGCAGCCAAGCCCGACAGGGAACTGAAGCTTTCTTT. The encoded protein is CASSQARQGTEAFF.

The V gene is TRBV7-9, the J gene TRBJ2-1; D is uncertain. This CDR3 comprises 12 residues. Germline V gene sequence: CDR1 SEHNR, CDR2 FQNEAQ (reference sequence). Trimming cost V 0 bases and J 6 bases, with 3 bases left between them. The CDR3 sequence: CASSLASNEQFF. The CDR3 bases are TGTGCCAGCAGCTTAGCCTCCAATGAGCAGTTCTTC.

This chain's CDR3 is CASSQGVPERGTQYF. The CDR3 DNA is TGTGCCAGCAGCCAAGGAGTCCCCGAAAGGGGGACCCAGTACTTC. The chain employs TRBV14 and TRBJ2-5, with D possibly matching TRBD1 (5 bases). CDR1 is SGHDN and CDR2 is FVKESK in the germline V gene. The germline V and J ends were trimmed by 1 base and 7 bases, with 16 bases remaining between them. This CDR3 comprises 15 residues.

CDR3 nucleotides: TGCGCCAGCAGCCATGAAGACAGTCCCTTGAACACTGAAGCTTTCTTT. Amino acids: CASSHEDSPLNTEAFF. The genes are TRBV4-1 and TRBJ1-1, with D possibly matching TRBD1 (5 bases). Trimming took off 3 bases at V and 0 bases at J, with 14 bases between the two ends. The CDR3 is 16 amino acids. CDR1 and CDR2 from the germline V gene are MGHRA and YSYEKL.

The V gene is TRBV19, the J gene TRBJ2-1; possible D gene TRBD2, 6 bases. The V gene lost 1 base and the J gene lost 4 bases, with 8 bases spanning the gap. CDR3 length: 14 residues. Germline assignment: CDR1 LNHDA and CDR2 SQIVND (reference sequence). This chain's CDR3 is CASSIGTTYNEQFF. CDR3 bases: TGTGCCAGTAGTATAGGGACTACTTACAATGAGCAGTTCTTC.

The chain links TRBV6-5 to TRBJ2-3; 8 bases are a match to TRBD1. Germline V lookup: CDR1 MNHEY, CDR2 SVGAGI. Losses at the gene ends were 7 bases for V and 1 base for J; bases not matched to a gene: 4. The CDR3 has 14 residues. DNA for the CDR3: TGTGCCAGCAAGACAGGGGCTGGCACAGATACGCAGTATTTT. This sequence encodes CASKTGAGTDTQYF.

V gene TRBV4-3 combines with J gene TRBJ2-7; D gene unclear. Germline V gives CDR1 LGHNA, CDR2 YSLEER. The V end was cut by 5 bases, the J end by 3 bases, with 17 bases between. The CDR3 runs 15 residues. The CDR3 is CASSGRPSNYYEQYF. The CDR3 nucleotides are TGCGCCAGCAGCGGACGTCCCTCCAACTACTACGAGCAGTACTTC.

This chain connects TRBV25-1 to TRBJ2-4, with D maybe TRBD1 (5 bases). V lost 8 bases to trimming and J lost 7 bases, with 21 bases between them. The CDR3 consists of 15 residues. Germline V CDR1 and CDR2: MGHDK, SYGVNS. CDR3 in amino acids: CASHIEWGSGNIQYF. For the CDR3, the DNA is TGTGCCAGCCACATTGAGTGGGGCTCAGGGAACATTCAGTACTTC.

The chain has TRBV7-2 and TRBJ1-2; 7 nucleotides match TRBD1. The CDR3 contains 12 residues. V lost 5 bases to trimming and J lost 9 bases; unmatched junction nucleotides: 6. The germline V gene has CDR1 SGHTA and CDR2 FQGNSA. The CDR3 reads CASSPGTDSYTF. The CDR3 DNA follows: TGTGCCAGCAGCCCCGGGACAGATAGCTACACCTTC.

The chain uses TRBV19 and TRBJ2-7, with 14 bases matching TRBD2. CDR1 and CDR2 (germline): LNHDA, SQIVND (reference sequence). This CDR3 comprises 15 residues. Losses at the gene ends were 4 bases for V and 3 bases for J; bases not matched to a gene: 2. CDR3: CASSTGTSGGYEQYF. CDR3 sequence (DNA): TGTGCCAGTAGTACCGGGACTAGCGGGGGCTACGAGCAGTACTTC.

J is TRBJ2-1 and V is TRBV18; D might be TRBD2 (6 bases). The CDR3 runs 12 residues. V was trimmed by 3 bases and J by 9 bases, leaving 9 bases between them. The germline V gene has CDR1 KGHSH and CDR2 LQKENI. The CDR3 spells CASSPSGGEQFF. The CDR3 region has the DNA TGTGCCAGCTCACCTAGCGGAGGTGAGCAGTTCTTC. Drawing the rest from reference TRBV18 and TRBJ2-1, the complete variable domain is NAGVMQNPRHLVRRRGQEARLRCSPMKGHSHVYWYRQLPEEGLKFMVYLQKENIIDESGMPKERFSAEFPKEGPSILRIQQVVRGDSAAYFCASSPSGGEQFFGPGTRLTVL.

The chain is built from TRBV7-8 and TRBJ2-2, with 10 bases matching TRBD1. Trimming removed 11 bases from V and 2 bases from J; junction bases left unmatched: 11. CDR1 SGHVS and CDR2 FQNEAQ come from the germline V gene. The CDR3 extends over 16 amino acids. The CDR3 DNA is TGTGCCGGCATACGGGACAGGGGATCTAACACCGGGGAGCTGTTTTTT. This gives the protein CAGIRDRGSNTGELFF. Complete variable domain (other parts from reference TRBV7-8 and TRBJ2-2): GAGVSQSPRYKVAKRGQDVALRCDPISGHVSLFWYQQALGQGPEFLTYFQNEAQLDKSGLPSDRFFAERPEGSVSTLKIQRTQQEDSAVYLCAGIRDRGSNTGELFFGEGSRLTVL.

This clone was observed a single time. The J gene is TRBJ2-1, the V gene TRBV6-6; D is unclear. CDR3 length equals 13 residues. Per germline, CDR1 MNHNY and CDR2 SVGAGI (reference sequence). The V gene lost 6 bases and the J gene lost 4 bases, with 10 bases spanning the gap. CDR3 bases: TGTGCCAGCAGCGGCGTCCAGTACAATGAGCAGTTCTTC. Translated, it gives CASSGVQYNEQFF.

The chain couples TRBV10-3 to TRBJ1-2; 8 nucleotides agree with TRBD1. This CDR3 region has 16 residues. Unmatched junction bases numbered 13, after V lost 2 bases and J lost 8 bases. Germline CDR1 ENHRY, CDR2 SYGVKD. DNA for the CDR3: TGTGCCATCAGTGAGGGAGGACAGGGACCCACCTGGGGCTACACCTTC. This translates into CAISEGGQGPTWGYTF.

The chain has TRBV7-9 and TRBJ2-6, with D uncertain. There are 16 residues in the CDR3. Germline V gives CDR1 SEHNR, CDR2 FQNEAQ (reference sequence). V shed 1 base and J shed 4 bases, with 11 bases lying between them. CDR3 nucleotide sequence: TGTGCCAGCAGCTTAGAAGTAGGCACCGGGGCCAACGTCCTGACTTTC. It translates to CASSLEVGTGANVLTF. Together with reference TRBV7-9 and TRBJ2-6, the CDR3 gives the full variable domain: DTGVSQNPRHKITKRGQNVTFRCDPISEHNRLYWYRQTLGQGPEFLTYFQNEAQLEKSRLLSDRFSAERPKGSFSTLEIQRTEQGDSAMYLCASSLEVGTGANVLTFGAGSRLTVL.

This clone was seen a single time. The gene calls are TRBV5-1 and TRBJ2-7, with D perhaps matching TRBD1 (6 bases). V was trimmed by 4 bases and J by 3 bases, leaving 17 bases between them. This CDR3 contains 15 residues. Germline lookup yields CDR1 SGHRS and CDR2 YFSETQ. The CDR3 spells CASSVHYRVFYEQYV. The CDR3 DNA follows: TGCGCCAGCAGCGTACACTACAGGGTATTCTACGAGCAGTACGTC.

The chain recombines TRBV5-4 with TRBJ2-2, with unresolved D. Per germline, CDR1 SGHNT and CDR2 YYREEE (reference sequence). The CDR3 is 14 residues long. Trimming removed 0 bases at V and 1 base at J, with 4 bases between. CDR3 nucleotide sequence: TGTGCCAGCAGCTTGGGGGGGAACACCGGGGAGCTGTTTTTT. Amino acid sequence: CASSLGGNTGELFF.

This clone was observed once. The gene calls are TRBV2 and TRBJ2-5, with D possibly called TRBD1 or TRBD2 (5 bases each). Looked up from germline, CDR1 is SNHLY and CDR2 is FYNNEI. The CDR3 has 13 amino acids. V shed 5 bases and J shed 4 bases, with 11 bases lying between them. In DNA form, the CDR3 reads TGTGCCAGCAGTCCTGGGACGGGAGAGACCCAGTACTTC. Translating it yields CASSPGTGETQYF.

This clone was recorded once. The gene calls are TRBV4-3 and TRBJ1-2; D is possibly TRBD1 (5 bases). Germline values: CDR1 LGHNA, CDR2 YSLEER. Trimming pared 4 bases from V and 7 bases from J, leaving 16 bases between. The CDR3 runs 14 residues. The CDR3 DNA reads as TGCGCCAGCAGCCGGGAACACGGGGGGTCTGGCTACACCTTC. It encodes CASSREHGGSGYTF.

The V and J genes are TRBV7-9 and TRBJ2-5, with D possibly being TRBD2 (8 bases). V was trimmed by 4 bases and J by 5 bases, leaving 17 bases between them. From germline, CDR1 is SEHNR and CDR2 FQNEAQ (reference sequence). This CDR3 has 15 amino acids. CDR3 nucleotide sequence: TGTGCCAGCAGCTCAGGGGGAACGGGAGGGGAGACCCAGTACTTC. Its protein is CASSSGGTGGETQYF.